A selection of T cell receptor beta chains follows, all from one sample in a study of shared clonotypes between healthy human individuals. Assay: immunoSEQ multiplex PCR; the TCRdb copy retains only in-frame clones and omits some. Of about 980,000 clones listed, over 60% were seen once; the top ten hold 1.5%. Sequencing used memory CD4+ T cells sorted from blood. These receptors were taken from a man aged 18 to 35 in good health. Each CDR3 is given with its conserved first and last residue. Each record gives: J gene, D gene, V gene, CDR3 length, CDR3 DNA, CDR3 protein. D genes are given only for firm matches.

J gene: TRBJ1-5
D gene: NA
V gene: TRBV4-1
CDR3 length: 15
CDR3 DNA: TGCGCCAGCAGCCAAGGGACATCTAGCAATCAGCCCCAGCATTTT
CDR3 protein: CASSQGTSSNQPQHF

J gene: TRBJ2-5
D gene: NA
V gene: TRBV10-1
CDR3 length: 14
CDR3 DNA: TGCGCCAGCAGTCGAGACAGTTCTCAAGAGACCCAGTACTTC
CDR3 protein: CASSRDSSQETQYF

J gene: TRBJ2-4
D gene: TRBD1
V gene: TRBV19
CDR3 length: 15
CDR3 DNA: TGTGCCAGTAGTACGGGACAGGGAGCGGTGGTCATTCAGTACTTC
CDR3 protein: CASSTGQGAVVIQYF

J gene: TRBJ2-1
D gene: TRBD1
V gene: TRBV27
CDR3 length: 15
CDR3 DNA: TGTGCCAGCAGGACCGGGACAGGGATTGGCAATGAGCAGTTCTTC
CDR3 protein: CASRTGTGIGNEQFF

J gene: TRBJ2-5
D gene: TRBD1
V gene: TRBV18
CDR3 length: 14
CDR3 DNA: TGTGCCAGCTCATCGGGACAGGGTGTAATGGCCCAGTACTTC
CDR3 protein: CASSSGQGVMAQYF

J gene: TRBJ2-2
D gene: TRBD2
V gene: TRBV4-1
CDR3 length: 16
CDR3 DNA: TGCGCCAGCAGCCCCCGGGGGGGCCTAGACACCGGGGAGCTGTTTTTT
CDR3 protein: CASSPRGGLDTGELFF

J gene: TRBJ2-5
D gene: TRBD1
V gene: TRBV2
CDR3 length: 15
CDR3 DNA: TGTGCCAGCAGTCCGACAGGGAGTGAAGGAGAGACCCAGTACTTC
CDR3 protein: CASSPTGSEGETQYF

J gene: TRBJ2-7
D gene: TRBD1
V gene: TRBV12-5
CDR3 length: 14
CDR3 DNA: TGTGCTAGTGGGTTAGGGACAGAAAATCACGAGCAGTACTTC
CDR3 protein: CASGLGTENHEQYF

J gene: TRBJ1-1
D gene: NA
V gene: TRBV5-4
CDR3 length: 16
CDR3 DNA: TGTGCCAGCAGCTTGGCTAACAGGGTGCAAATCACTGAAGCTTTCTTT
CDR3 protein: CASSLANRVQITEAFF

J gene: TRBJ1-2
D gene: NA
V gene: TRBV28
CDR3 length: 13
CDR3 DNA: TGTGCCAGCAGTCCCTTGACAGCACGAGGCTACACCTTC
CDR3 protein: CASSPLTARGYTF

J gene: TRBJ2-3
D gene: TRBD2
V gene: TRBV29-1
CDR3 length: 14
CDR3 DNA: TGCAGCGTGGGGACTAGCGGGGTCACAGATACGCAGTATTTT
CDR3 protein: CSVGTSGVTDTQYF

J gene: TRBJ2-6
D gene: NA
V gene: TRBV30
CDR3 length: 15
CDR3 DNA: TGTGCCTGGAGGAGTGGAGGGATTGGGGCCAACGTCCTGACTTTC
CDR3 protein: CAWRSGGIGANVLTF

J gene: TRBJ2-7
D gene: TRBD2
V gene: TRBV7-8
CDR3 length: 15
CDR3 DNA: TGTGCCAGCAGCTCGACTAGCGGGATCTTTTACGAGCAGTACTTC
CDR3 protein: CASSSTSGIFYEQYF

J gene: TRBJ1-5
D gene: NA
V gene: TRBV2
CDR3 length: 15
CDR3 DNA: TGTGCCAGCAGTCCGGAGGGGCTTAGCAATCAGCCCCAGCATTTT
CDR3 protein: CASSPEGLSNQPQHF

J gene: TRBJ1-2
D gene: NA
V gene: TRBV4-2
CDR3 length: 14
CDR3 DNA: TGTGCCAGCAGCCAAGACTGGGGCACCTATGGCTACACCTTC
CDR3 protein: CASSQDWGTYGYTF

J gene: TRBJ2-6
D gene: NA
V gene: TRBV23-1
CDR3 length: 15
CDR3 DNA: TGCGCCAGCAGTCAACCCTCCTCTGGGGCCAACGTCCTGACTTTC
CDR3 protein: CASSQPSSGANVLTF